The 3 T cell receptor beta chains listed next were all sequenced from one sample in a study of blood T cells in healthy people across ages. Sample-barcoded 5' priming and a J-beta primer mix drove a second PCR of about 7 to 12 cycles. In TCRdb, the 5' RACE reads were re-called with MiXCR into one record per CDR3 protein. The sample records hundreds of thousands of distinct CDR3 sequences, around two fifths being singletons. The specimen sequenced was blood. These receptor sequences come from a man at least 80 years old in good health.

Worth noting for this clonotype: In this CDR3 the conserved last residue, phenylalanine or tryptophan, is missing, so a read error is likely. The V call is TRBV3-1, the J call TRBJ2-5; tentatively, D is TRBD2 (6 bases). The CDR3 contains 16 residues. Trimming took 5 bases from V and 4 from J, leaving 20 bases between them. CDR1 LGHDT and CDR2 YNNKEL come from the germline V gene (reference sequence). The CDR3 DNA reads TGTGCCAGCAGCAGGGCGATTGGAGGGGTCGGAGAGACCCAGTACCTC. It translates to CASSRAIGGVGETQYL.

Note on this clonotype: A read error may produce the germline difference seen at one junction end. The chain couples TRBV7-2 to TRBJ2-3; D is possibly TRBD2 (6 bases). This CDR3 region has 15 residues. Germline V gene data show CDR1 as SGHTA and CDR2 as FQGNSA. CDR3 sequence: CASSLAGGPTVTQYF. The CDR3 DNA follows: TGTGCCAGCAGCTTAGCGGGAGGCCCCACAGTTACGCAGTATTTT.

With respect to this clonotype: Because the CDR3's place on the DNA is in doubt, the DNA is left out and the CDR3 is given as listed by TCRdb. The chain employs TRBV7-2 and TRBJ2-1; the table's D gene call, TRBD1, was not cross checked with the DNA. The CDR3 spans 17 residues, counting both ends. Germline CDR1 is SGHTA and CDR2 is FQGNSA. CDR3: CASSFLWDRGSYNEQFF.